The 10 T cell receptor beta chains below come from one sample, sequenced in a study of blood T cell repertoires in COVID-19. TCRdb's table, derived via immunoSEQ multiplex PCR, lists solely in-frame clones and lacks some. Of under 300,000 clones listed, approximately 89% are singletons. The specimen sequenced was PBMCs or T cells enriched from blood (not recorded which). Receptors originate from a woman aged 55 to 70 who had recovered from COVID-19.

This clone was recorded only once. The rearrangement joins TRBV18 to TRBJ1-6; no firm D call. The CDR3 is 13 amino acids. The germline V gene encodes CDR1 KGHSH and CDR2 LQKENI. Trimming took 5 bases from V and 9 from J, leaving 11 bases between them. CDR3 region: CASSSNGVSPLHF. The CDR3 nucleotides read TGTGCCAGCTCATCAAACGGGGTTTCACCCCTCCACTTT.

This rearrangement joins TRBV29-1 to TRBJ1-5; TRBD1 matches at 7 bases. V shed 4 bases and J 6 bases; nucleotides not matched to a gene: 12. The germline CDR1 and CDR2 sequences are SQVTM and ANQGSEA. This CDR3 is built from 15 residues. CDR3 region: CSVVLGAGGGQPQHF. The CDR3 coding sequence is TGCAGCGTTGTACTTGGGGCAGGGGGAGGTCAGCCCCAGCATTTT.

This clone was observed a single time. This chain uses TRBV28 with TRBJ2-1, with a possible D match to TRBD2 (5 bases). V lost 5 bases, J lost 5 bases, and 16 bases lay in between. The CDR3 length is 15 residues. Per germline, CDR1 MDHEN and CDR2 SYDVKM. The CDR3 DNA is TGTGCCAGCAGTCCGGACTGGGAAAAAAACAATGAGCAGTTCTTC. Residues: CASSPDWEKNNEQFF. The whole variable domain, filled in from reference TRBV28 and TRBJ2-1, reads DVKVTQSSRYLVKRTGEKVFLECVQDMDHENMFWYRQDPGLGLRLIYFSYDVKMKEKGDIPEGYSVSREKKERFSLILESASTNQTSMYLCASSPDWEKNNEQFFGPGTRLTVL.

The chain recombines TRBV24-1 with TRBJ2-7; tentative D call: TRBD1 (6 bases). Per the germline V gene, CDR1 is KGHDR and CDR2 is SFDVKD. V was clipped by 4 bases and J by 5 bases, with 17 bases between them. There are 15 residues in the CDR3. Here the CDR3 reads CATSDSGHGSNEQYF. CDR3 nucleotide sequence: TGTGCCACCAGTGACTCGGGACACGGTTCTAACGAGCAGTACTTC.

The gene calls are TRBV28 and TRBJ2-1; 8 bases align to TRBD2. Germline V gives CDR1 MDHEN, CDR2 SYDVKM. The CDR3 runs 14 residues. V gave up 4 bases and J gave up 8 bases; unmatched junction bases: 7. CDR3 bases: TGTGCCAGCAGTTCGGGAGGGCCAGTGGATGAGCAGTTCTTC. Residues: CASSSGGPVDEQFF.

The V and J genes are TRBV30 and TRBJ1-4; 9 positions agree with TRBD1. V trimming: 7 bases; J trimming: 7 bases; junction bases outside the gene matches: 7. Germline V gene data show CDR1 as GTSNPN and CDR2 as SVGIG (reference sequence). The CDR3 contains 13 residues. CDR3 in amino acids: CASYRGLGEKLFF. CDR3 DNA sequence: TGTGCCTCCTACAGGGGGCTAGGTGAAAAACTGTTTTTT.

This clone appeared a single time. This rearrangement joins TRBV4-2 to TRBJ1-2, with 8 bases aligning to TRBD1. The length of the CDR3 is 15 residues. Germline assignment: CDR1 LGHNA and CDR2 YNFKEQ. J was trimmed by 0 bases and V by 6 bases; bases with no gene match: 6. The CDR3 region is CASRRPDRANYGYTF. In DNA, the CDR3 is TGTGCCAGCAGGCGTCCGGACAGGGCTAACTATGGCTACACCTTC.

This chain's CDR3 is CASSSDRGRTDTQYF. CDR3 coding DNA: TGTGCCAGCAGTTCGGACAGGGGGCGCACAGATACGCAGTATTTT. J is TRBJ2-3 and V is TRBV6-5, with TRBD1 matching over 11 bases. This CDR3 spans 15 amino acids. CDR1 and CDR2 from the germline V gene are MNHEY and SVGAGI. Unmatched junction bases numbered 1, after V lost 4 bases and J lost 1 base.

The table lists this clone with a count of one. The J gene is TRBJ2-5, the V gene TRBV3-1 (or the pseudogene TRBV3-2), with a weak D call TRBD2 (5 bases). Per the germline V gene, CDR1 is LGHDT and CDR2 is YNNKEL (reference sequence). The ends were cut back, 0 bases at V and 9 bases at J, with 17 bases in the middle. The CDR3 length is 15 residues. Here the CDR3 DNA reads TGTGCCAGCAGCCAAGAGGCTCTAGCTTACGGGGCCCAGTACTTC. Amino acid sequence: CASSQEALAYGAQYF.

This clone was observed once. V and J are TRBV28 and TRBJ2-2; 7 positions agree with TRBD2. The CDR3 is 13 amino acids. Germline CDR1 and CDR2: MDHEN and SYDVKM. Unmatched junction bases numbered 6, after V lost 8 bases and J lost 6 bases. CDR3 DNA sequence: TGTGCCAGCCTATGGGGAGGGTCCGGGGAGCTGTTTTTT. It translates to CASLWGGSGELFF.